The clone carrying this T cell receptor beta chain was detected a few times. Its specificity is not known. These data come from a study of CD8 T cells in ankylosing spondylitis. Trimming shortened V by 8 bases and J by 3 bases, and 4 bases separated the two germline ends. Germline assignment: CDR1 SNHLY and CDR2 FYNNEI. The CDR3 spans 10 residues. Study-level points and caveats: Disease-associated clonotypes exhibited CD8+ identity and were relatively infrequent in peripheral blood. Eight highly homologous variants made up a TCR beta motif, and this motif appeared characteristic of ankylosing spondylitis blood.

The authors made TCR beta libraries by quantitative 5'-RACE with molecular barcodes. Via MiXCR, TCRdb re-called the 5' RACE reads, giving one row per CDR3 protein. Of about 500,000 distinct CDR3 sequences listed, roughly 5.2% were seen once; the top ten hold approximately 4%. This receptor was taken from a male donor with ankylosing spondylitis. The J gene is TRBJ2-5, the V gene TRBV2; D unresolved. The sample taken for sequencing was blood, either unsorted or a sorted T cell fraction (not recorded which). The CDR3 spells CASGEETQYF. The CDR3 DNA sequence: TGTGCCAGCGGGGAAGAGACCCAGTACTTC.